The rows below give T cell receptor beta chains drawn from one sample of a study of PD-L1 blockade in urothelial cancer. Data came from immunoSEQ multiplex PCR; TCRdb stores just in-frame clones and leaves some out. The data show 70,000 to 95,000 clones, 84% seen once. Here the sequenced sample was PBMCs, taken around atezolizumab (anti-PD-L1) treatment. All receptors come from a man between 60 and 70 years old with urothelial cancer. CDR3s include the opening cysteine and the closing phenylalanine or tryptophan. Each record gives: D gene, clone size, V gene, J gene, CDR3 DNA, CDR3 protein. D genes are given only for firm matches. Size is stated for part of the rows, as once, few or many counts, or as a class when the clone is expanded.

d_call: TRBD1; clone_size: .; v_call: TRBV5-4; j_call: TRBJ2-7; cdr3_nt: TGTGCCAGCAGCTCAGGGGGCAGATCCTACGAGCAGTACTTC; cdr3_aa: CASSSGGRSYEQYF
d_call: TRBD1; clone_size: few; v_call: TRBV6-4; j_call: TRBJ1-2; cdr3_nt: TGTGCCAGCAGTGAGCGATATAACAGGGGTCCCTCATATGGCTACACCTTC; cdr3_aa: CASSERYNRGPSYGYTF
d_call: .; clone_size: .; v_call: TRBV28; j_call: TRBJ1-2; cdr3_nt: TGTGCCAGCAGCCTCGGGACTCTTAGGCGCTATGGCTACACCTTC; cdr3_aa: CASSLGTLRRYGYTF
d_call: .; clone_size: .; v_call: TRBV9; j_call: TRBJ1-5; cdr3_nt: TGTGCCAGCAGCGTAGGGGAAGGGACTTCCAATCAGCCCCAGCATTTT; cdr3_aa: CASSVGEGTSNQPQHF
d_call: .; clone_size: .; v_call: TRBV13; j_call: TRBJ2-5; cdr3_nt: TGTGCCAGCAGCTTAGTTGGGCAGGCCAGGATCGAGACCCAGTACTTC; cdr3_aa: CASSLVGQARIETQYF
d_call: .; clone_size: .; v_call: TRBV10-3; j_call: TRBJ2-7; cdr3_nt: TGTGCCATCAGTGGTACCTTAGACAGTCCATTCTACGAGCAGTACTTC; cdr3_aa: CAISGTLDSPFYEQYF
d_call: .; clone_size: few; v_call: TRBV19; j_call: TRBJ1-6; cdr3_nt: TGTGCCAGTAGTATGGGCCTGGGGAGTTCACCCCTCCACTTT; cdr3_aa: CASSMGLGSSPLHF
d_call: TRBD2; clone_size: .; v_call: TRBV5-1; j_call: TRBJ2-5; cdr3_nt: TGCGCCAGCAGCGTGGGACTAGCGGGGGGTGAGGCCCAGTACTTC; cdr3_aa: CASSVGLAGGEAQYF
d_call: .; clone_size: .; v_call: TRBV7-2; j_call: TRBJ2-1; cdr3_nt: TGTGCCAGCAGCTTTAGGCAGGGATCGGGTTCCTACAATGAGCAGTTCTTC; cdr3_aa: CASSFRQGSGSYNEQFF
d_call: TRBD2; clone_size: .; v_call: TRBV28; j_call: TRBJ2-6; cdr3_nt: TGTGCCAGCAGTCCCCCGGGGAGGGGATACTCTGGGGCCAACGTCCTGACTTTC; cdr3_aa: CASSPPGRGYSGANVLTF
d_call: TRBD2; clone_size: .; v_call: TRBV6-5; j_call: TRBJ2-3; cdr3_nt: TGTGCCAGCAGTTCAGCTAGCGGGGGGGCTTATACGCAGTATTTT; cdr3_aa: CASSSASGGAYTQYF
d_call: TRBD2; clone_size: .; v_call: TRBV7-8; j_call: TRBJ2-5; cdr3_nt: TGTGCCAGCAGCTTACTGACTAGCGGGGCCGAAGAGACCCAGTACTTC; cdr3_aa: CASSLLTSGAEETQYF
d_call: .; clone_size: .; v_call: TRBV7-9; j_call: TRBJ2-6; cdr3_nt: TGTGCCAGCAGCCCCCACGTCAGGGCGACATCTGGGGCCAACGTCCTGACTTTC; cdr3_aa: CASSPHVRATSGANVLTF
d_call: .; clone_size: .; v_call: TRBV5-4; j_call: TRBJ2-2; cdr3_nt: TGTGCCAGCAGCTTGGAAAGGGGCGGAGCCTTTACCGGGGAGCTGTTTTTT; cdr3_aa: CASSLERGGAFTGELFF
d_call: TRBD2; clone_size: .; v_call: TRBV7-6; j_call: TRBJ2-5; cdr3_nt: TGTGCCAGCAGCCCTACCCACGGGACTAGCGGGGGGGCCCCCCAAGAGACCCAGTACTTC; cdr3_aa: CASSPTHGTSGGAPQETQYF
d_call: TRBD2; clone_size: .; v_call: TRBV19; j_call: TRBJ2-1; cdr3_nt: TGTGCCAGTTCGATGACTAGCGGGGAATACAATGAGCAGTTCTTC; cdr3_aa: CASSMTSGEYNEQFF
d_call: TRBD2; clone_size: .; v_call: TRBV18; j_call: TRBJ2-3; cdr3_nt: TGTGCCAGCTCACCACCCGCTAGCGGGAGTTGGACAGATACGCAGTATTTT; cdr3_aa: CASSPPASGSWTDTQYF
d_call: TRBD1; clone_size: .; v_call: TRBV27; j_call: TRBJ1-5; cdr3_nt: TGTGCCAGCAGTCCCGGACAGGGCCGCAATCAGCCCCAGCATTTT; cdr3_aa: CASSPGQGRNQPQHF
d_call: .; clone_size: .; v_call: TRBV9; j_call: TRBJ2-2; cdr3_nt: TGTGCCAGCAGCCCCGGGGGACCGAACACCGGGGAGCTGTTTTTT; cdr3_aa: CASSPGGPNTGELFF
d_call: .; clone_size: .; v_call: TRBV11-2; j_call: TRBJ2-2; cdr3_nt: TGTGCCAGCAGCCTGCGTCCGGGTCCGGGCGGGGAGCTGTTTTTT; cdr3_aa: CASSLRPGPGGELFF
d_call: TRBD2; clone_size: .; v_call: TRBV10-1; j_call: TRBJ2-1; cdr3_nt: TGCGCCAGCAGTGATCCGGGACTAGCGGGGAGAAATGAGCAGTTCTTC; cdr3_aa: CASSDPGLAGRNEQFF
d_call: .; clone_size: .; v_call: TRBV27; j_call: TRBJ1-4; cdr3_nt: TGTGCCAGCGGAGGGCCGCGGGAAAAACTGTTTTTT; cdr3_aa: CASGGPREKLFF
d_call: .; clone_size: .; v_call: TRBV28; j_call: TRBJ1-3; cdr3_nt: TGTGCCAGCAGCCGTTCAAACACCATATATTTT; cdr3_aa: CASSRSNTIYF
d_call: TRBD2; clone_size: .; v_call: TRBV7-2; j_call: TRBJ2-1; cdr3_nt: TGTGCCAGCAGCCCTCCCGGGACTAGCGGGAGGAGCAATGAGCAGTTCTTC; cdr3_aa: CASSPPGTSGRSNEQFF
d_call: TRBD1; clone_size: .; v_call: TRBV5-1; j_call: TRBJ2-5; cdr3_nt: TGCGCCAGCAGCCCCGGGACAGGGCTATTCCAAGAGACCCAGTACTTC; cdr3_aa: CASSPGTGLFQETQYF
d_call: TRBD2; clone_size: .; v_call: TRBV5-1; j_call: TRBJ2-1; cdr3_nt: TGCGCCAGCAGCTTAGGGACTAGCGGAATCAATGAGCAGTTCTTC; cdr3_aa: CASSLGTSGINEQFF
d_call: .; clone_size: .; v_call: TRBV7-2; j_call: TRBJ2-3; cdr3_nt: TGTGCCAGCAGCTTAGGGCGGGCGGCTGGAGATACGCAGTATTTT; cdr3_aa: CASSLGRAAGDTQYF
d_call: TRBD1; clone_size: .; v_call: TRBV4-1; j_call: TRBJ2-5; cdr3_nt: TGCGCCAGCAGCCAAGTCCCGGGACAGGGGCCGGGAGAAGAGACCCAGTACTTC; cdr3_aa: CASSQVPGQGPGEETQYF
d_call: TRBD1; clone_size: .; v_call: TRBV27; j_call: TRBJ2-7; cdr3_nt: TGTGCCAGCGGGACCGGGACAGGAGTCTACGAGCAGTACTTC; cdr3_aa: CASGTGTGVYEQYF
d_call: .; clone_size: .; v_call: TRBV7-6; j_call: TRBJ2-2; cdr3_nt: TGTGCCAGCAGCAAAGGGGCACGTCCCACCGGGGAGCTGTTTTTT; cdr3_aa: CASSKGARPTGELFF
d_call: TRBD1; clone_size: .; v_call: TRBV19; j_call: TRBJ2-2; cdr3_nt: TGTGCCAGTAGGCGGGGAGGACAGGGGTTGGCCGGGGAGCTGTTTTTT; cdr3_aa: CASRRGGQGLAGELFF
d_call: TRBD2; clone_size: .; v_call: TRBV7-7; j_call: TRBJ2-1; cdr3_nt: TGTGCCAGCAGCGGAGCCGGCCGGGAGGTCCTACGTAGCTCCTACAATGAGCAGTTCTTC; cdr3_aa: CASSGAGREVLRSSYNEQFF